These 13 T cell receptor beta chains came from one sample sequenced in a study of OX40 agonist ivuxolimab in advanced cancers. Assay used: immunoSEQ multiplex PCR; TCRdb lists only in-frame clones, some missing. The profile shows about 56,000 clones, around 82% of them singletons. Sample: CD4+ or CD8+ T cells sorted from blood, taken in a trial of the OX40 agonist ivuxolimab. Source of these receptors: an adult with an advanced solid tumor such as melanoma, head and neck, liver or kidney cancer.

This clone has just one count. The chain has TRBV2 and TRBJ1-1; possibly TRBD1 for D (6 bases). The CDR3 is 17 residues long. The V end was cut by 5 bases, the J end by 4 bases, with 23 bases between. Germline V gene sequence: CDR1 SNHLY, CDR2 FYNNEI. The chain's CDR3 is CASSQTGGRGFSTEAFF. For the CDR3, the DNA is TGTGCCAGCAGTCAAACGGGGGGGCGAGGGTTTTCCACTGAAGCTTTCTTT.

The genes are TRBV5-8 and TRBJ2-3, with D perhaps assigned TRBD1 or TRBD2 (6 bases each). Germline loops: CDR1 SGHTS, CDR2 YDEGEE. Trimming shortened V by 3 bases and J by 2 bases, and 28 bases separated the two germline ends. This CDR3 region has 20 residues. Here the CDR3 DNA reads TGTGCCAGCAGCTCATCCTTAGGGGGGCCCTCGATGGGTATCACAGATACGCAGTATTTT. Translated, it gives CASSSSLGGPSMGITDTQYF.

This clone has only one observation. The rearrangement links TRBV19 to TRBJ2-5; 10 nucleotides align to TRBD1. Unmatched junction bases numbered 10, after V lost 3 bases and J lost 3 bases. CDR3 length: 17 residues. Germline V gene lookup returns CDR1 LNHDA and CDR2 SQIVND (reference sequence). The CDR3: CASSIRARQGAEETQYF. DNA of the CDR3: TGTGCCAGTAGTATTAGGGCCCGACAGGGGGCGGAAGAGACCCAGTACTTC. Full variable domain (remainder filled in from reference TRBV19 and TRBJ2-5): DGGITQSPKYLFRKEGQNVTLSCEQNLNHDAMYWYRQDPGQGLRLIYYSQIVNDFQKGDIAEGYSVSREKKESFPLTVTSAQKNPTAFYLCASSIRARQGAEETQYFGPGTRLLVL.

The gene calls are TRBV4-3 and TRBJ1-2; perhaps TRBD1 as D (5 bases). The germline V and J ends were trimmed by 4 bases and 8 bases, with 23 bases remaining between them. Germline assignment: CDR1 LGHNA and CDR2 YSLEER. This CDR3 has 16 residues. CDR3 in DNA: TGCGCCAGCAGCCGACTCAGTCAGGGCGCCTGGGGGGGCTACACCTTC. Translating gives CASSRLSQGAWGGYTF.

The table lists this clone with a few counts. The chain uses TRBV6-1 and TRBJ1-1; D not resolved. Germline V lookup: CDR1 MNHNS, CDR2 SASEGT. This CDR3 is built from 11 residues. The V and J ends lost 6 bases and 2 bases respectively, with 4 bases between them. CDR3 protein: CASRVNTEAFF. In DNA form, the CDR3 reads TGTGCCAGCAGGGTTAACACTGAAGCTTTCTTT.

The V call is TRBV7-2, the J call TRBJ2-6; 7 nucleotides align to TRBD1. V trimming: 5 bases; J trimming: 1 base; junction bases outside the gene matches: 8. There are 17 residues in the CDR3. Germline V gene data show CDR1 as SGHTA and CDR2 as FQGNSA. CDR3 protein: CASSPPPTGSGANVLTF. CDR3 nucleotides: TGTGCCAGCAGCCCCCCCCCGACAGGGTCTGGGGCCAACGTCCTGACTTTC.

This chain joins TRBV4-2 and TRBJ1-4, with D maybe TRBD1 (6 bases). V was shortened by 4 bases and J by 5 bases, with 17 bases between the two germline ends. There are 16 residues in the CDR3. Germline V gene data show CDR1 as LGHNA and CDR2 as YNFKEQ. The CDR3, as DNA: TGTGCCAGCAGCCGCGAACGGACAGACGAAAATGAAAAACTGTTTTTT. Translating gives CASSRERTDENEKLFF.

The rearrangement uses TRBV2 and TRBJ2-3; D possibly uses TRBD1 or TRBD2 (6 bases each). Germline CDR1 and CDR2: SNHLY and FYNNEI. Trimming pared 8 bases from V and 5 bases from J, leaving 20 bases between. The CDR3 totals 15 residues. CDR3 nucleotides: TGTGCCAGCTCCGGGGGCGGGGCCAGCGAAGATACGCAGTATTTT. This translates into CASSGGGASEDTQYF.

The chain recombines TRBV28 with TRBJ2-7, with D unresolved. Germline V gives CDR1 MDHEN, CDR2 SYDVKM. This CDR3 is built from 13 residues. V lost 5 bases and J 3 bases, leaving 11 bases between the germline ends. Here the CDR3 reads CASSPPVLYEQYF. The CDR3 coding sequence is TGTGCCAGCAGTCCCCCAGTCCTCTACGAGCAGTACTTC.

This rearrangement joins TRBV7-2 to TRBJ2-3; TRBD2 might be the D (7 bases). Per the germline V gene, CDR1 is SGHTA and CDR2 is FQGNSA. CDR3 length: 15 amino acids. Trimming shortened V by 4 bases and J by 0 bases, and 11 bases separated the two germline ends. The CDR3 nucleotides read TGTGCCAGCAGCTCGCGGGGGCCTAGCACAGATACGCAGTATTTT. As protein: CASSSRGPSTDTQYF.

The table lists this clone with a few counts. The rearrangement links TRBV7-3 to TRBJ2-2; 7 positions match TRBD2. The CDR3 is made up of 16 amino acids. Germline V gene lookup returns CDR1 SGHTA and CDR2 FQGTGA. Trimming removed 1 base from V and 0 bases from J; junction bases left unmatched: 2. The CDR3 sequence is CASSLNAGANTGELFF. CDR3 coding DNA: TGTGCCAGCAGCTTAAATGCGGGGGCGAACACCGGGGAGCTGTTTTTT.

The chain joins TRBV6-1 to TRBJ1-1; TRBD1 matches 7 bases. The junction had 4 bases not matched to a gene; V was cut back by 5 bases and J by 1 base. CDR1 and CDR2 (germline): MNHNS, SASEGT. CDR3 length: 14 amino acids. Here the CDR3 DNA reads TGTGCCAGCAGTTCCTGGACAGGGAACACTGAAGCTTTCTTT. It encodes CASSSWTGNTEAFF.

The chain recombines TRBV6-6 with TRBJ1-2; D call uncertain. The V end lost 6 bases, the J end lost 4 bases, and 18 bases lay between the germline ends. Germline values: CDR1 MNHNY, CDR2 SVGAGI (reference sequence). This CDR3 contains 15 residues. The DNA of the CDR3 is TGTGCCAGCAGCTCCGAAGCACCCCGGAGCTATGGCTACACCTTC. It yields the protein CASSSEAPRSYGYTF.